A single TCR beta chain is shown here with its context. Antigen unknown. Antigen-specific CD4+ T cells were expanded (with viral peptide pools) by the ViraFEST assay ahead of sequencing. At the end of 10 days of culture, CD4+ T cells were isolated. Neither prior SARS-CoV-2 infection nor positive nucleocapsid antibodies were present in the vaccine recipients. Trimming left V 3 bases short and J 5 bases short, with 8 bases between. Germline CDR1 reads MNHNY; CDR2 reads SVGAGI (reference sequence). The CDR3 loop spans 13 amino acids. The data belong to a study of vaccination effects on CD4 cells after COVID-19. General observations from the study: Infection-derived and vaccine-derived clones contracted markedly late after vaccination. Researchers report that only 1 of 255 vaccine-induced clones in healthy vaccinees cross-reacted with common cold coronaviruses.

Only in-frame clones appear in the TCRdb table, and some are missing; sequencing was by immunoSEQ multiplex PCR. Found here are roughly 21,000 clones, 73% of them singletons; the top ten hold about 27%. This sequence was found in a human donor who received a COVID-19 vaccine. The chain couples TRBV6-6 to TRBJ2-4, with D unresolved. The sequences come from CD4+ T cells from PBMCs cultured with HCoV-NL63 spike peptides, collected before COVID-19 vaccination. CDR3 sequence (DNA): TGTGCCAGCAGTTATTCTGGAGAAAACATTCAGTACTTC. As protein: CASSYSGENIQYF.